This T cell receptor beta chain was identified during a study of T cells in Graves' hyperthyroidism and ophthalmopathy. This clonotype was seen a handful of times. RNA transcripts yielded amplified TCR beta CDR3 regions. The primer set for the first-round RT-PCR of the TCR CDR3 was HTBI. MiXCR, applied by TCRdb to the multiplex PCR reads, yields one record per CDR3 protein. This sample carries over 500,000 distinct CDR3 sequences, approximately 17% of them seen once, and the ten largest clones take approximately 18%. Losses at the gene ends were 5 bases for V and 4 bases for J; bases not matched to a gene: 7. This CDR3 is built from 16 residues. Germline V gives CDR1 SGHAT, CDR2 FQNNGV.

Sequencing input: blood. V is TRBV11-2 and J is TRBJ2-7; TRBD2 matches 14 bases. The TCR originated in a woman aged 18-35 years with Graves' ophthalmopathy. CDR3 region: CASSAGLAGDRYEQYF. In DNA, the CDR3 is TGTGCCAGCAGCGCGGGACTAGCGGGAGATCGGTACGAGCAGTACTTC.